This T cell receptor (beta chain) is drawn from a study of graft-versus-host responses after intestinal transplantation. Assay used: immunoSEQ multiplex PCR; TCRdb lists only in-frame clones, some missing. The sample lists about 39,000 clones; about 95% were seen once. About this clone: Its antigen remains unknown.

Study observations and caveats: Early declines in HvG clones that occurred post-transplant were associated with peak circulating GvH clone levels.

The CDR3 has 11 amino acids. Germline V lookup: CDR1 SEHNR, CDR2 FQNEAQ (reference sequence). V was trimmed by 4 bases and J by 6 bases, leaving 6 bases between them. The V call is TRBV7-9, the J call TRBJ1-1; possible D gene TRBD1, 5 bases. The source is a human donor who was the organ donor for an intestinal transplant. The specimen was unstimulated CD8+ T cells sorted from spleen or lymph node cells, collected before transplant. The CDR3 sequence is CASSWGSEAFF. The CDR3 DNA reads TGTGCCAGCAGCTGGGGGTCTGAAGCTTTCTTT.